Below, one T cell receptor (beta chain) is given with its context. Its antigen is not known. The use of a sample-barcoded 5' primer and a J-beta primer mix characterized a second PCR of about 7 to 12 cycles. Template switching added a 12-random-nucleotide identifier to every cDNA molecule. Samples each returned at least 3 million CDR3-containing paired-end reads. MiXCR was run by TCRdb on the 5' RACE reads, yielding one entry per CDR3 protein. The sample has about 640,000 distinct CDR3 sequences, roughly 53% seen once. Germline CDR1 MNHEY, CDR2 SMNVEV (reference sequence). Trimming removed 1 base from V and 2 bases from J, with 6 bases in between. The CDR3 contains 14 residues. These data belong to a study of blood T cells in healthy people across ages. Study outcomes and limitations: A strong correlation was seen between TCR beta diversity and naive T cell percentage.

The sequenced sample was blood. V is TRBV27 and J is TRBJ2-1; TRBD2 is a possible D gene (6 bases). The TCR was taken from a man aged 55 to 70 in good health. The CDR3 region is CASSLWGAYNEQFF. The CDR3 DNA sequence: TGTGCCAGCAGTTTATGGGGGGCCTACAATGAGCAGTTCTTC.